This T cell receptor (beta chain) comes out of a study of OX40 agonist ivuxolimab in advanced cancers. Background on the study: Treatment received earlier with anti-PD-1, anti-PD-L1 or anti-CTLA-4 agents was allowed, and under 50% had some.

Assay: immunoSEQ multiplex PCR; the TCRdb copy retains only in-frame clones and omits some. In the table there are over 30,000 clones, less than 85% of which are singletons. The sequences come from CD4+ or CD8+ T cells sorted from blood, collected in a trial of the OX40 agonist ivuxolimab. This clonotype originated in an adult with an advanced solid tumor such as melanoma, head and neck, liver or kidney cancer.

The CDR3 loop reads CATGQGIDTGELFF. The CDR3 DNA reads TGCGCCACCGGACAGGGGATAGACACCGGGGAGCTGTTTTTT. The chain links TRBV4-1 to TRBJ2-2, with 9 bases aligning to TRBD1. There are 14 residues in the CDR3. From germline, CDR1 is MGHRA and CDR2 YSYEKL. The J segment lost 3 bases and the V segment lost 10 bases, leaving 6 bases of the junction unmatched.